Sequencing of this T cell receptor (beta chain) was carried out in a study of T cells after yellow fever vaccination. TCRdb fed the 5' RACE reads into MiXCR, producing one record per CDR3 protein. This sample has around 530,000 distinct CDR3 sequences; about 15% occur once, and the top ten carry around a sixth. Trimming shortened V by 3 bases and J by 5 bases, and 16 bases separated the two germline ends. CDR1 is SGHTA, CDR2 FQGTGA, per germline. The CDR3 length is 16 residues. The receptor's source is a young man who received the YFV17D yellow fever vaccine. The input for sequencing was PBMCs, taken less than 6 days after the first yellow fever vaccination. This sequence joins TRBV7-3 and TRBJ2-2, with a possible D match to TRBD1 (8 bases). This chain's CDR3 is CASSLQQGGRTGELFF. DNA for the CDR3: TGTGCCAGCAGCTTGCAACAGGGGGGGAGGACCGGGGAGCTGTTTTTT.